These T cell receptor beta chains were read from a single sample in a study of radiation and T cells in renal cell carcinoma. The assay was immunoSEQ multiplex PCR, and TCRdb's table has in-frame clones only and misses some. The data hold approximately 170,000 clones, with about 87% observed a single time. Sequenced here: blood, sampled from a patient whose treatment included radiotherapy and nephrectomy. The receptors were gathered from a woman aged 45-65 years with renal cell carcinoma. CDR3s include the opening cysteine and the closing phenylalanine or tryptophan. D genes are given only for firm matches. The size entry is marked missing in some rows and otherwise reads once, few, many or a size class.

abundance	d_gene	v_gene	j_gene	CDR3nt	CDR3aa
NA	NA	TRBV10-3	TRBJ1-2	TGTGCCATCAGTGAGCCCGGAAGTCTTAACTATGGCTACACCTTC	CAISEPGSLNYGYTF
NA	NA	TRBV7-8	TRBJ1-6	TGTGCCAGCAGCAAAAATACCGTCGGGGGGAGAGCACCCCTCCACTTT	CASSKNTVGGRAPLHF
NA	NA	TRBV19	TRBJ2-5	TGTGCCAGTAGTACCCTCCACGGGACCGGCGTCGAAGAGACCCAGTACTTC	CASSTLHGTGVEETQYF
NA	TRBD2	TRBV7-6	TRBJ2-7	TGTGCCAGCAGCTTAGGGGTGAGGGGACTAGCTGACGAGCAGTACTTC	CASSLGVRGLADEQYF
NA	NA	TRBV10-3	TRBJ1-3	TGTGCCATCAGTGAGTCTACAGGCCTGGCGACCATATATTTT	CAISESTGLATIYF
NA	NA	TRBV4-3	TRBJ2-3	TGCGCCAGCAGCCAAGATATCACAGGACGGCAGGATACGCAGTATTTT	CASSQDITGRQDTQYF
NA	NA	TRBV21-1	TRBJ1-2	TGTGCCAGCAGCAAATTGTCTACAGGGGGCAGCTATGGCTACACCTTC	CASSKLSTGGSYGYTF
NA	TRBD1	TRBV7-6	TRBJ2-5	TGTGCCAGCAGCTTCGGGGGGACAGGGGGAGAGACCCAGTACTTC	CASSFGGTGGETQYF
NA	NA	TRBV4-1	TRBJ1-1	TGCGCCAGCAGCCAAGACAGAGATTTTAACATGAACACTGAAGCTTTCTTT	CASSQDRDFNMNTEAFF
NA	NA	TRBV6-7	TRBJ1-4	TGTGCCAGCAGTTCCGGACAAAGGCCGCGCAAAGATGAAAAACTGTTTTTT	CASSSGQRPRKDEKLFF
NA	NA	TRBV29-1	TRBJ1-1	TGCAGCGTTGGCCGGATGGAGGGCACGGCTTTCTTT	CSVGRMEGTAFF
NA	NA	TRBV5-1	TRBJ1-5	TGCGCCAGCAGCTTTTCCGTTGGTCAGCCCCAGCATTTT	CASSFSVGQPQHF
few	TRBD1	TRBV29-1	TRBJ2-2	TGCAGCGTGTACGGGACAGTTATCGGGGAGCTGTTTTTT	CSVYGTVIGELFF
NA	NA	TRBV23-1	TRBJ2-3	TGCGCCAGCAGTCCCTACCTCCGACAAGAATCAGATACGCAGTATTTT	CASSPYLRQESDTQYF